This T cell receptor beta chain is drawn from a study of cytomegalovirus exposure and HLA in healthy donors. General study findings and limits: Only CMV serostatus was available as immune exposure information.

This clone was detected a few times. The target antigen is unknown. J gave up 2 bases and V 6 bases, and 9 bases lay outside the gene matches. Germline CDR1 and CDR2: SGHVS and FQNEAQ. CDR3 length equals 16 residues. The PCR ran on 60 Vbeta and 13 Jbeta primers. In the authors' methods: The count from a later analysis was 79 million or so unique TCR beta chains, around 11 million of them shared. The table came from immunoSEQ multiplex PCR; TCRdb's copy has only in-frame clones and leaves some out. V, J and clone size derive from that table, while D and trimming were established from the DNA sequence. The profile shows roughly 120,000 clones, 55% to 75% of them singletons.

The TCR comes from a young man in good health and CMV-seropositive. The chain combines TRBV7-8 with TRBJ2-5; 10 positions agree with TRBD2. What was sequenced was PBMCs. CDR3 sequence (DNA): TGTGCCAGCAGTAAAACCGGGACTAGCGCACAAGAGACCCAGTACTTC. Protein sequence: CASSKTGTSAQETQYF.